The present T cell receptor (beta chain) was sequenced within a study of PD-1 blockade in classical Hodgkin lymphoma. Overall study findings and caveats: It was among complete responders that baseline diversity resembled that of newly diagnosed patients.

Germline CDR1 and CDR2: SGHTA and FQGNSA. This CDR3 region has 14 residues. Worth noting for this clone: Its target is unknown. The junction and the germline gene differ at one end; a read error may be behind it.

Stated time point: cycle 4 day 1 (C4D1), after less than 7 weeks of nivolumab. No patient escaped relapse after autologous stem cell transplantation, and brentuximab vedotin exposure varied. Complete response, partial response or progressive disease was each patient's best response. The repertoire was sequenced with immunoSEQ multiplex PCR; TCRdb's copy has only in-frame clones and lacks some. The data hold 90,000 to 110,000 clones, with around nine tenths observed a single time. This receptor was obtained from a human donor with classical Hodgkin lymphoma. The genes are TRBV7-2 and TRBJ1-1; D gene unclear. This specimen consisted of peripheral blood mononuclear cells (PBMCs), obtained before the fourth cycle of nivolumab. The CDR3 sequence is CASSQVPGNTEAFF. CDR3 bases: TGCGCCAGCAGCCAAGTTCCGGGGAACACTGAAGCTTTCTTT.